This is a list of T cell receptor beta chains from one sample in a study of blood T cell repertoires in COVID-19. Produced via immunoSEQ multiplex PCR; TCRdb's table is partial and in-frame only. The sample has about 34,000 clones, 81% seen once. The source material was peripheral blood. These TCRs come from a man between 65 and 85 years old with COVID-19, enrolled during active disease. The CDR3 runs from the conserved cysteine through the conserved F or W. Fields, in order: CDR3 protein, CDR3 DNA, V gene, D gene, J gene, clone size, CDR3 length. A D gene is named only where the DNA matches it firmly. Size values are once, few and many counts, or a class for expanded clones, and some rows have none.

CASSLDRGQPQHF TGTGCCAGCAGCCTGGACAGGGGTCAGCCCCAGCATTTT TRBV7-9 TRBD1 TRBJ1-5 - 13
CASSFERGGGEAFF TGTGCCAGCAGCTTTGAGCGGGGCGGGGGTGAAGCTTTCTTT TRBV7-2 - TRBJ1-1 few 14
CASSRVSGIGNYEQYF TGTGCCAGCAGTCGTGTTAGCGGGATTGGAAACTACGAGCAGTACTTC TRBV6-2/TRBV6-3 TRBD2 TRBJ2-7 once 16
CASSPRTGGDYYEQFF TGCGCCAGCAGCCCCCGGACAGGGGGCGATTATTATGAGCAGTTCTTC TRBV4-1 TRBD1 TRBJ2-1 - 16
CASSQEGTGTNTEAFF TGCGCCAGCAGCCAAGAAGGGACAGGGACGAACACTGAAGCTTTCTTT TRBV4-1 TRBD1 TRBJ1-1 - 16
CASSQDSLGRGAPYF TGCGCCAGCAGCCAAGATAGTTTGGGCAGGGGGGCCCCCTACTTC TRBV4-3 - TRBJ2-5 - 15
CASSSQTGTGGETQYF TGTGCCAGCAGTTCACAAACCGGGACAGGGGGAGAGACCCAGTACTTC TRBV27 TRBD1 TRBJ2-5 - 16
CASSRGQGATHANTGELFF TGTGCCAGCAGCCGGGGACAGGGGGCGACCCATGCGAACACCGGGGAGCTGTTTTTT TRBV3-1/TRBV3-2 TRBD1 TRBJ2-2 - 19
CASTENRVGGNQPQHF TGTGCCAGCACCGAGAACAGGGTGGGAGGCAATCAGCCCCAGCATTTT TRBV7-8 - TRBJ1-5 few 16
CASSARRDSLTDTQYF TGTGCCAGTAGTGCCAGGCGGGATTCCCTCACAGATACGCAGTATTTT TRBV19 - TRBJ2-3 - 16
CASSRQGATEAFF TGTGCCAGCAGTCGTCAGGGGGCAACTGAAGCTTTCTTT TRBV25-1 TRBD1 TRBJ1-1 - 13
CASSFFGGKEPQHF TGCGCCAGCAGCTTCTTCGGGGGGAAGGAGCCCCAGCATTTT TRBV5-1 - TRBJ1-5 - 14
CASSSETGSYGYTF TGTGCCAGCAGTTCGGAGACAGGGTCCTATGGCTACACCTTC TRBV27 TRBD1 TRBJ1-2 once 14
CASSFSLSYEQYF TGCGCCAGCAGCTTCTCCCTCTCCTACGAGCAGTACTTC TRBV5-1 - TRBJ2-7 - 13
CASSPGRQGLYSPLHF TGTGCCAGCAGCCCGGGCCGACAGGGTCTCTATTCACCCCTCCACTTT TRBV7-6 TRBD1 TRBJ1-6 - 16
CASSPGRAYEQYF TGTGCCAGTAGTCCCGGGAGGGCCTACGAGCAGTACTTC TRBV12-3/TRBV12-4 TRBD2 TRBJ2-7 few 13
CASSLVGPGTEAFF TGTGCCAGCAGCTTGGTAGGTCCAGGGACTGAAGCTTTCTTT TRBV5-5 - TRBJ1-1 - 14
CASSVASRGGNTIYF TGTGCCAGCAGCGTAGCTTCTAGGGGAGGAAACACCATATATTTT TRBV9 - TRBJ1-3 - 15
CASSMRFALGNTIYF TGTGCCAGTAGTATGCGTTTCGCGTTGGGAAACACCATATATTTT TRBV19 - TRBJ1-3 - 15
CASSSQVGVESPLHF TGTGCCAGCAGTTCCCAGGTAGGGGTAGAGTCACCCCTCCACTTT TRBV27 - TRBJ1-6 - 15
CASSLQGVNTLHF TGTGCCAGCAGCCTTCAGGGGGTTAACACCCTCCACTTT TRBV3-1/TRBV3-2 TRBD1 TRBJ1-6 - 13
CASGRTSGSSYEQYF TGTGCCAGCGGCAGGACTAGCGGGAGCTCCTACGAGCAGTACTTC TRBV27 TRBD2 TRBJ2-7 - 15
CASSKGIPGTSGSPPGNEQFF TGTGCCAGCAGCAAAGGAATACCCGGGACTAGCGGGAGTCCTCCCGGGAATGAGCAGTTCTTC TRBV21-1 - TRBJ2-1 - 21
CASSLGLWGVEAFF TGTGCCAGCAGCTTAGGTTTGTGGGGCGTAGAAGCTTTCTTT TRBV11-1 - TRBJ1-1 - 14